The T cell receptor beta chain under discussion was sequenced for a study of OX40 agonist ivuxolimab in advanced cancers. Background on the study: Patients undergoing dose escalation presented with hepatocellular carcinoma, melanoma, renal cell or head and neck cancer. There were three patients with partial responses, one having hepatocellular carcinoma and two cutaneous melanoma.

Profiled with immunoSEQ multiplex PCR; TCRdb holds only in-frame clones, not every one. The sample consists of 65,000 to 75,000 clones, around 89% of them appearing once. The germline CDR1 and CDR2 sequences are SQVTM and ANQGSEA. The CDR3 covers 13 residues. Trimming took 4 bases from V and 2 from J, leaving 10 bases between them. Regarding this clone: Its antigen remains unidentified.

Study-level findings and limits: The CD4+ and CD8+ T cells in the blood had expanded clonally by week 6 at 0.1 to 3.0 mg/kg. Antigen specificity of clonally expanded peripheral T cells was not established.

The source of this sequence is an adult with an advanced solid tumor such as melanoma, head and neck, liver or kidney cancer. The sample consisted of CD4+ or CD8+ T cells sorted from blood, taken in a trial of the OX40 agonist ivuxolimab. V and J are TRBV29-1 and TRBJ2-3, with D possibly TRBD2 on 6 matching bases. For the CDR3, the DNA is TGCAGCGTTGCCGGACTATTCACAGATACGCAGTATTTT. Residues: CSVAGLFTDTQYF.